The present T cell receptor (beta chain) was sequenced within a study of sequential checkpoint blockade in melanoma. The V gene end was trimmed by 5 bases and the J gene end by 4 bases; junction bases not matched to a gene: 7. The CDR3 is 15 amino acids. Per germline, CDR1 LNHDA and CDR2 SQIVND (reference sequence). Produced via immunoSEQ multiplex PCR; TCRdb's table is partial and in-frame only. This table holds 40,000 or so clones, 86% found once. Treatment in this sample: randomized to nivolumab then ipilimumab (arm A) or the reverse (arm B). This clone occurred once. This chain uses TRBV19 with TRBJ2-1; 8 bases match TRBD2. Sequenced here: CD8+ T cells sorted from blood (inferred from file names), sampled from a patient given nivolumab and ipilimumab in sequence. This TCR was sampled from a human donor with melanoma. CDR3 residues: CASSSSGRAYNEQFF. The DNA of the CDR3 is TGTGCCAGTAGTTCGAGCGGGAGAGCTTACAATGAGCAGTTCTTC.